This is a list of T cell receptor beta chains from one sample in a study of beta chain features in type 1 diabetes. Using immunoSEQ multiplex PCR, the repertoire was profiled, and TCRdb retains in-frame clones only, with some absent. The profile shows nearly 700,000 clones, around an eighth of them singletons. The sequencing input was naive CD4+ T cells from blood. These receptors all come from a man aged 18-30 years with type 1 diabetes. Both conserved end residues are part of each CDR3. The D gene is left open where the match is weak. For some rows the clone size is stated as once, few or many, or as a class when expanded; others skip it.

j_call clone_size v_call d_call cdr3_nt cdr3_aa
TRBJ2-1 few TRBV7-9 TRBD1 TGTGCCAGCAGCTTACACGGGACAGCAAGCTCCTACAATGAGCAGTTCTTC CASSLHGTASSYNEQFF
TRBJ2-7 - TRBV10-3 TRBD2 TGTGCCATCAGTGAGTCCCTAGCGGGGGGATCCTACGAGCAGTACTTC CAISESLAGGSYEQYF
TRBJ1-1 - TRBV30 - TGTGCCTGGAAGGGACCTGCTGGCTTCGAAGCTTTCTTT CAWKGPAGFEAFF
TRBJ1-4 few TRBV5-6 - TGTGCCAGCAGCATGACCCTGACCGGGGAAAAACTGTTTTTT CASSMTLTGEKLFF
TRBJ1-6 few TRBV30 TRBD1 TGTGCCTGGAGTGGGGACAGCGTGAATTCACCCCTCCACTTT CAWSGDSVNSPLHF
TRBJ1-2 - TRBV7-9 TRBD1 TGTGCCAGCAGCTACGGACAGGGCGCTAGTGGCTACACCTTC CASSYGQGASGYTF
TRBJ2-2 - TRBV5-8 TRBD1 TGTGCCAGCAGCCCTCTCAGGGGGCCCGGGGAGCTGTTTTTT CASSPLRGPGELFF
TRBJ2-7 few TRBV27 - TGTGCCAGCAGTCGAGTGGGATCCACCTACGAGCAGTACTTC CASSRVGSTYEQYF
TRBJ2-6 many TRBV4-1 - TGCGCCAGCAGCCAAGGACCGCACTCTGGGGCCAACGTCCTGACTTTC CASSQGPHSGANVLTF
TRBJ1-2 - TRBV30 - TGTGCCTGGAGCCGAATCGACAGGTCTTTGTATGGCTACACCTTC CAWSRIDRSLYGYTF
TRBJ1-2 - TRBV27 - TGTGCCAGCAGTTTTACAGGGTGGGCTGGCTACACCTTC CASSFTGWAGYTF
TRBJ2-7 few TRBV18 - TGTGCCAGCTCAGCGACAGCCTCCTACGAGCAGTACTTC CASSATASYEQYF
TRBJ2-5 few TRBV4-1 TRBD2 TGCGCCAGCAGCTTTCGACTAGCGGGGGGGCTGGGAGAGACCCAGTACTTC CASSFRLAGGLGETQYF
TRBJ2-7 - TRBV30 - TGTGCCTCCCCGAGGGCAGGGACCCCTCACGAGCAGTACTTC CASPRAGTPHEQYF
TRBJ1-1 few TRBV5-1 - TGCGCCAGCAGCTTGAATCTGGGGCTAGTCACTGAAGCTTTCTTT CASSLNLGLVTEAFF
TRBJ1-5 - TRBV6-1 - TGTGCCAGCAGTGAAGTGTTGGGGGTAGAGCCCCAGCATTTT CASSEVLGVEPQHF